This is a list of T cell receptor beta chains from one sample in a study of Ad26.COV2.S vaccination and SARS-CoV-2 variants. The data were produced by immunoSEQ multiplex PCR, yet TCRdb's version contains in-frame clones alone and is incomplete. This sample has roughly 350,000 clones, with about nine tenths found just once. The starting material was peripheral blood, obtained in a trial of Ad26.COV2.S vaccine versus placebo. Receptor source: a person aged 18-60 years who received the Ad26.COV2.S COVID-19 vaccine or a placebo. Each CDR3 is given with its conserved first and last residue. Each record gives: D gene, V gene, clone size, J gene, CDR3 protein, CDR3 DNA. The D gene is left open where the match is weak. Clone size is stated in some rows and not others, as once, few, many or a class when expanded.

d_gene: -; v_gene: TRBV5-4; abundance: -; j_gene: TRBJ2-2; CDR3aa: CASSFGASPEGAELFF; CDR3nt: TGTGCCAGCAGCTTTGGTGCTAGCCCGGAGGGGGCGGAGCTGTTTTTT
d_gene: TRBD1; v_gene: TRBV24-1; abundance: once; j_gene: TRBJ2-2; CDR3aa: CATRGTGDTGELFF; CDR3nt: TGTGCCACCAGAGGGACAGGCGACACCGGGGAGCTGTTTTTT
d_gene: -; v_gene: TRBV11-3; abundance: -; j_gene: TRBJ2-2; CDR3aa: CASSPENTGELFF; CDR3nt: TGTGCCAGCAGCCCGGAGAACACCGGGGAGCTGTTTTTT
d_gene: -; v_gene: TRBV5-1; abundance: once; j_gene: TRBJ1-2; CDR3aa: CASSPEGGYYGYTF; CDR3nt: TGCGCCAGCAGCCCTGAGGGGGGGTACTATGGCTACACCTTC
d_gene: -; v_gene: TRBV5-5; abundance: -; j_gene: TRBJ1-2; CDR3aa: CASSSWGRSTNYGYTF; CDR3nt: TGTGCCAGCAGCTCATGGGGTAGGAGTACGAACTATGGCTACACCTTC
d_gene: TRBD1; v_gene: TRBV7-2; abundance: -; j_gene: TRBJ2-1; CDR3aa: CASSLVAGGYNEQFF; CDR3nt: TGTGCCAGCAGCTTAGTCGCAGGGGGATACAATGAGCAGTTCTTC
d_gene: -; v_gene: TRBV3-1/TRBV3-2; abundance: -; j_gene: TRBJ1-2; CDR3aa: CASSQRWDPYGYTF; CDR3nt: TGTGCCAGCAGCCAAAGGTGGGACCCCTATGGCTACACCTTC
d_gene: -; v_gene: TRBV18; abundance: -; j_gene: TRBJ2-2; CDR3aa: CGSANTGELFF; CDR3nt: TGTGGCAGCGCCAACACCGGGGAGCTGTTTTTT
d_gene: TRBD2; v_gene: TRBV30; abundance: -; j_gene: TRBJ2-2; CDR3aa: CAFRDYNTGELFF; CDR3nt: TGTGCCTTCCGGGACTACAACACCGGGGAGCTGTTTTTT
d_gene: -; v_gene: TRBV5-1; abundance: -; j_gene: TRBJ2-2; CDR3aa: CASSFQGIPVGGTESGELFF; CDR3nt: TGCGCCAGCAGCTTTCAAGGGATTCCCGTCGGTGGGACGGAGTCCGGGGAGCTGTTTTTT
d_gene: -; v_gene: TRBV7-9; abundance: -; j_gene: TRBJ1-5; CDR3aa: CASSLGTDAGIQPQHF; CDR3nt: TGTGCCAGCAGCTTAGGTACCGACGCTGGTATACAGCCCCAGCATTTT
d_gene: -; v_gene: TRBV6-2/TRBV6-3; abundance: -; j_gene: TRBJ2-7; CDR3aa: CASSPGGINYEQYF; CDR3nt: TGTGCCAGCAGTCCAGGCGGGATTAACTACGAGCAGTACTTC
d_gene: TRBD1; v_gene: TRBV5-1; abundance: -; j_gene: TRBJ2-3; CDR3aa: CASSSGDRGLTDTQYF; CDR3nt: TGCGCCAGCAGCTCGGGCGACAGGGGGCTAACAGATACGCAGTATTTT
d_gene: TRBD1; v_gene: TRBV30; abundance: -; j_gene: TRBJ1-5; CDR3aa: CAWSPPWDRGAQPQHF; CDR3nt: TGTGCCTGGAGTCCACCCTGGGACAGGGGCGCTCAGCCCCAGCATTTT
d_gene: -; v_gene: TRBV7-2; abundance: many; j_gene: TRBJ1-1; CDR3aa: CATRRVRNTEAFF; CDR3nt: TGTGCCACCAGAAGGGTCCGGAACACTGAAGCTTTCTTT
d_gene: -; v_gene: TRBV7-9; abundance: -; j_gene: TRBJ2-7; CDR3aa: CASSRRREVSEQYF; CDR3nt: TGTGCCAGCAGCCGAAGGAGGGAGGTCTCCGAGCAGTACTTC
d_gene: -; v_gene: TRBV18; abundance: -; j_gene: TRBJ2-2; CDR3aa: CASSPSQTNTGELFF; CDR3nt: TGTGCCAGCTCACCGTCACAGACGAACACCGGGGAGCTGTTTTTT
d_gene: -; v_gene: TRBV7-9; abundance: -; j_gene: TRBJ1-4; CDR3aa: CASSSFRGLVTTNEKLFF; CDR3nt: TGTGCCAGCAGCTCGTTTCGGGGGCTTGTGACAACTAATGAAAAACTGTTTTTT
d_gene: -; v_gene: TRBV6-4; abundance: -; j_gene: TRBJ1-4; CDR3aa: CASSDYRRDRGEKLFF; CDR3nt: TGTGCCAGCAGTGACTATCGTCGGGATCGGGGTGAAAAACTGTTTTTT
d_gene: -; v_gene: TRBV6-2/TRBV6-3; abundance: few; j_gene: TRBJ1-1; CDR3aa: CASSYSYQRNTEAFF; CDR3nt: TGTGCCAGCAGTTACTCGTATCAGAGGAACACTGAAGCTTTCTTT
d_gene: -; v_gene: TRBV7-2; abundance: -; j_gene: TRBJ2-7; CDR3aa: CASSLSEGLYEQYF; CDR3nt: TGTGCCAGCAGCTTATCAGAGGGACTCTACGAGCAGTACTTC
d_gene: -; v_gene: TRBV4-3; abundance: -; j_gene: TRBJ2-7; CDR3aa: CASSQYLAGGMYEQYF; CDR3nt: TGCGCCAGCAGCCAGTATCTCGCCGGGGGCATGTACGAGCAGTACTTC
d_gene: -; v_gene: TRBV9; abundance: -; j_gene: TRBJ1-1; CDR3aa: CASSVGVGGNTEAFF; CDR3nt: TGTGCCAGCAGCGTAGGGGTCGGGGGGAACACTGAAGCTTTCTTT
d_gene: -; v_gene: TRBV5-1; abundance: once; j_gene: TRBJ2-5; CDR3aa: CASSQTSLETQYF; CDR3nt: TGCGCCAGCAGCCAGACTAGTTTGGAGACCCAGTACTTC
d_gene: TRBD2; v_gene: TRBV7-2; abundance: -; j_gene: TRBJ2-1; CDR3aa: CASSLSGGASNEQFF; CDR3nt: TGTGCCAGCAGCTTATCGGGGGGGGCATCGAATGAGCAGTTCTTC
d_gene: -; v_gene: TRBV9; abundance: -; j_gene: TRBJ2-3; CDR3aa: CASSVGGTSSVSTDTQYF; CDR3nt: TGTGCCAGCAGCGTAGGCGGGACCTCCTCGGTCAGCACAGATACGCAGTATTTT
d_gene: -; v_gene: TRBV2; abundance: -; j_gene: TRBJ1-1; CDR3aa: CASSLGNFEAFF; CDR3nt: TGTGCCAGCAGCCTGGGGAACTTTGAAGCTTTCTTT
d_gene: -; v_gene: TRBV7-9; abundance: -; j_gene: TRBJ2-5; CDR3aa: CASSYFQSGQETQYF; CDR3nt: TGTGCCAGCAGCTATTTTCAATCGGGCCAAGAGACCCAGTACTTC
d_gene: -; v_gene: TRBV15; abundance: -; j_gene: TRBJ1-2; CDR3aa: CATSVRTATHGYTF; CDR3nt: TGTGCCACCAGCGTTAGGACAGCCACACATGGCTACACCTTC
d_gene: -; v_gene: TRBV30; abundance: -; j_gene: TRBJ1-1; CDR3aa: CACSDTEAFF; CDR3nt: TGTGCCTGCTCCGACACTGAAGCTTTCTTT
d_gene: -; v_gene: TRBV7-9; abundance: -; j_gene: TRBJ2-1; CDR3aa: CASSKESRNEQFF; CDR3nt: TGTGCCAGCAGCAAGGAGTCGCGGAATGAGCAGTTCTTC
d_gene: -; v_gene: TRBV10-3; abundance: -; j_gene: TRBJ2-7; CDR3aa: CAISEKDYEQYF; CDR3nt: TGTGCCATCAGTGAGAAGGACTACGAGCAGTACTTC
d_gene: -; v_gene: TRBV7-9; abundance: once; j_gene: TRBJ2-6; CDR3aa: CASSSPRAPSGANVLTF; CDR3nt: TGTGCCAGCAGCTCCCCCCGGGCCCCCTCTGGGGCCAACGTCCTGACTTTC
d_gene: TRBD1; v_gene: TRBV7-3; abundance: -; j_gene: TRBJ2-1; CDR3aa: CASSPLKGARNEQFF; CDR3nt: TGTGCCAGCAGCCCTCTCAAGGGGGCTAGGAATGAGCAGTTCTTC